The T cell receptor (beta chain) under discussion was sequenced for a study of regulatory T cells in long-lasting Graves disease. Background on the study: Those with persistent Graves' disease had received antithyroid drugs for over 5 years with positive TSH receptor antibodies. Findings and limits, study-wide: With persistent disease, TRBV28, TRBJ1-2 and TRBJ2-5 were the favored segments.

This sample's time point: persistent/refractory GD, antithyroid drugs over 5 years with positive TRAb. Following extraction of RNA from PBMCs, that RNA was used to make the TCR library. Per the germline V gene, CDR1 is MNHEY and CDR2 is SVGEGT. V shed 3 bases and J 7 bases; nucleotides not matched to a gene: 7. The CDR3 consists of 14 residues. Building the TCR beta libraries relied on iRepertoire HTBI primers, and CDR3 regions underwent Arm-PCR. One entry per CDR3 protein results from TCRdb running MiXCR on the multiplex PCR reads. The data show 450,000 or so distinct CDR3 sequences, less than 25% seen once. In regard to this clonotype: The antigen remains unidentified.

Sequencing was performed on peripheral blood mononuclear cells (PBMCs), taken when the disease was refractory, from a patient treated with antithyroid drugs. V gene TRBV6-2 or TRBV6-3 combines with J gene TRBJ1-1, with TRBD1 matching 8 bases. This sequence originates from a female donor with Graves disease. The CDR3 loop reads CASSYPQDRVEAFF. The CDR3, as DNA: TGTGCCAGCAGTTATCCCCAGGACAGGGTTGAAGCTTTCTTT.